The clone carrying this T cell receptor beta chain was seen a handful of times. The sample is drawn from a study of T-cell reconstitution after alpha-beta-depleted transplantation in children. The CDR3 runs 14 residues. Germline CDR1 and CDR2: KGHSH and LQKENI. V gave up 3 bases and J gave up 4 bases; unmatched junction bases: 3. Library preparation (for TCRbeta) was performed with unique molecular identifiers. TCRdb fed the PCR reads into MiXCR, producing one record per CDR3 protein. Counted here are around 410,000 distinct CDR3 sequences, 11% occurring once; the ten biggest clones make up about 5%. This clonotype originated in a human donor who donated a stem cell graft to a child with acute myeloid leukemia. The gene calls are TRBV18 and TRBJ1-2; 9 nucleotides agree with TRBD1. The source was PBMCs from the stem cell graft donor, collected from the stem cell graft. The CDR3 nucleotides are TGTGCCAGCTCACCCTCGACAGGGGGCTATGGCTACACCTTC. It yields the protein CASSPSTGGYGYTF.